These T cell receptor beta chains were read from a single sample in a study of vaccination effects on CD4 cells after COVID-19. Their antigens remain unidentified. Method: immunoSEQ multiplex PCR; TCRdb's copy keeps in-frame clones and lacks some. There are 30,000 to 45,000 clones in the sample; around 68% occur only once, and approximately 22% lies in the top ten. Sequencing was performed on CD4+ T cells from PBMCs cultured with SARS-CoV-2 spike peptides, taken before COVID-19 vaccination. These receptors came from a human donor who received a COVID-19 vaccine. Both conserved end residues are part of each CDR3. A D gene is named only where the DNA matches it firmly. Rows give clone size only sometimes, using once, few, many, or a class for an expanded clone.

d_gene	j_gene	abundance	v_gene	CDR3aa	CDR3nt
TRBD2	TRBJ2-1	NA	TRBV5-8	CASSSGLAGANEQFF	TGTGCCAGCAGCTCAGGACTAGCGGGAGCGAATGAGCAGTTCTTC
TRBD1	TRBJ2-7	few	TRBV6-1	CASSGGAGTGNGYEQYF	TGTGCCAGCAGTGGGGGGGCCGGGACAGGGAATGGCTACGAGCAGTACTTC
TRBD2	TRBJ2-3	NA	TRBV6-2/TRBV6-3	CASSYPLAGGLPDTQYF	TGTGCCAGCAGTTACCCCCTTGCGGGGGGGCTACCAGATACGCAGTATTTT
NA	TRBJ2-1	NA	TRBV7-9	CASSLSLTGRSYNEQFF	TGTGCCAGCAGCTTATCTCTGACAGGCCGCTCCTACAATGAGCAGTTCTTC
NA	TRBJ1-2	few	TRBV30	CAWSVQVNYGYTF	TGTGCCTGGAGTGTACAAGTAAACTATGGCTACACCTTC
TRBD1	TRBJ1-5	NA	TRBV2	CASRNDRGMGQPQHF	TGTGCCAGCAGGAATGACAGGGGTATGGGTCAGCCCCAGCATTTT
TRBD2	TRBJ2-5	once	TRBV11-2	CASSLLRPAGGYQETQYF	TGTGCCAGCAGCTTACTTCGCCCAGCGGGGGGGTACCAAGAGACCCAGTACTTC
NA	TRBJ2-5	NA	TRBV5-1	CASSNNGPGAQETQYF	TGCGCCAGCAGCAATAATGGCCCCGGAGCCCAAGAGACCCAGTACTTC
NA	TRBJ2-7	few	TRBV29-1	CSVQRARGRRSAYEQYF	TGCAGCGTCCAACGGGCCAGGGGCCGTCGGAGTGCCTACGAGCAGTACTTC
NA	TRBJ2-7	NA	TRBV5-1	CASSLQRRYEQYF	TGCGCCAGCAGCTTGCAACGGCGCTACGAGCAGTACTTC
TRBD1	TRBJ2-2	NA	TRBV3-1/TRBV3-2	CASSQGQDRAAELFF	TGTGCCAGCAGCCAAGGCCAGGACAGGGCAGCGGAGCTGTTTTTT
NA	TRBJ1-4	once	TRBV28	CASGSRPNEKLFF	TGTGCCAGCGGGTCCAGGCCCAATGAAAAACTGTTTTTT
NA	TRBJ2-7	NA	TRBV28	CASSSPHDGYEQYF	TGTGCCAGCAGTTCCCCCCACGACGGGTACGAGCAGTACTTC
NA	TRBJ2-5	NA	TRBV4-1	CASSQRSGQRAGEETQYF	TGCGCCAGCAGCCAAAGATCTGGTCAGAGAGCGGGCGAAGAGACCCAGTACTTC
NA	TRBJ1-2	NA	TRBV15	CATRRWGEGGYTF	TGTGCCACCAGACGTTGGGGCGAGGGTGGCTACACCTTC
TRBD2	TRBJ2-1	once	TRBV6-5	CASMMGSSGYNEQFF	TGTGCCAGCATGATGGGGTCTAGCGGCTACAATGAGCAGTTCTTC
NA	TRBJ1-6	NA	TRBV10-3	CAISEGTNNSPLHF	TGTGCCATCAGTGAGGGGACGAATAATTCACCCCTCCACTTT
NA	TRBJ2-3	NA	TRBV7-9	CASSFGGVTDTQYF	TGTGCCAGCAGCTTCGGGGGAGTGACAGATACGCAGTATTTT
TRBD1	TRBJ1-6	NA	TRBV6-6	CASRTQGADSPLHF	TGTGCCAGCAGGACACAGGGGGCAGATTCACCCCTCCACTTT
NA	TRBJ1-1	NA	TRBV19	CASSYPPGVGGLNTEAFF	TGTGCCAGTAGTTATCCGCCAGGGGTGGGGGGACTGAACACTGAAGCTTTCTTT
TRBD1	TRBJ1-2	NA	TRBV6-2/TRBV6-3	CASSYGGGTGIYGYTF	TGTGCCAGCAGTTACGGTGGAGGGACAGGGATCTATGGCTACACCTTC
NA	TRBJ2-5	NA	TRBV7-3	CASSKDRLGETQYF	TGTGCCAGCTCCAAAGACAGGCTTGGAGAGACCCAGTACTTC
NA	TRBJ1-6	few	TRBV19	CATGETYNSPLHF	TGTGCCACCGGGGAAACCTATAATTCACCCCTCCACTTT
NA	TRBJ2-7	once	TRBV4-1	CASSQEPRWYEQYF	TGCGCCAGCAGCCAAGAACCGCGTTGGTACGAGCAGTACTTC
TRBD1	TRBJ2-5	NA	TRBV5-4	CASGRDSQETQYF	TGTGCCAGCGGCAGGGACAGTCAAGAGACCCAGTACTTC